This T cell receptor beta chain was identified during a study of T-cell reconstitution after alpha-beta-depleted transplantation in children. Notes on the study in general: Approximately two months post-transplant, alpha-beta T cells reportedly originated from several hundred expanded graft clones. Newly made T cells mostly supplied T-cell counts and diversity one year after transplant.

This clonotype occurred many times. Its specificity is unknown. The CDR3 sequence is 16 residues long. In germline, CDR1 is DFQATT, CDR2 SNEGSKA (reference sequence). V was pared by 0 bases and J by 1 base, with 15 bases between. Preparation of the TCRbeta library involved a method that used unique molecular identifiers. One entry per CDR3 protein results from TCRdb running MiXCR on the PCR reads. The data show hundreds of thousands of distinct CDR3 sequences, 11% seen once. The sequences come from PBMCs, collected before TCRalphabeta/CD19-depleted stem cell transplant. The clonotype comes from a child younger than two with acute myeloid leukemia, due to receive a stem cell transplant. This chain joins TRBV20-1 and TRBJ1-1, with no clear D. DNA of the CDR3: TGCAGTGCTAGAGATAGGTTGGAATATTCGAACACTGAAGCTTTCTTT. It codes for CSARDRLEYSNTEAFF.